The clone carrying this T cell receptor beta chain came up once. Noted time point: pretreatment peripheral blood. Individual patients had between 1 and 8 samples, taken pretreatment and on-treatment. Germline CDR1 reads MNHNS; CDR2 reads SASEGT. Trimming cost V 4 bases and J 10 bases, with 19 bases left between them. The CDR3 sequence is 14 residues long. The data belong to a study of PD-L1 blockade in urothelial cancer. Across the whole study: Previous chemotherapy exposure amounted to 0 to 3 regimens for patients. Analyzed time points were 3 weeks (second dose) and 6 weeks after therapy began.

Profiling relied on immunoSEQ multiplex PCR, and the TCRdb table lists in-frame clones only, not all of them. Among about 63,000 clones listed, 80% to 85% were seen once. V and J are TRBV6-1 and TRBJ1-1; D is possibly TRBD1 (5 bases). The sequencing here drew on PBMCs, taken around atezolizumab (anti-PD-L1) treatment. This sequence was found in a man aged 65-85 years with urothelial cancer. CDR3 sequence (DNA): TGTGCCAGCAGTGGACCTGCAGGGCCTTCGGGAGCTTTCTTT. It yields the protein CASSGPAGPSGAFF.